This T cell receptor beta chain was observed in a study of cytomegalovirus exposure and HLA in healthy donors. Regarding donors, all were healthy bone marrow donors. In germline, CDR1 is SGDLS, CDR2 YYNGEE. This CDR3 has 19 residues. V was pared by 0 bases and J by 0 bases, with 19 bases between. With 60 Vbeta and 13 Jbeta primers, the PCR was carried out. Measured with immunoSEQ multiplex PCR; TCRdb has only the in-frame clones, and not every one. The sample shows roughly 80,000 clones, approximately 67% of them seen only once. Study results and limitations: Using the classifier, cytomegalovirus status was reportedly diagnosed with high specificity and sensitivity.

Remarks on this clone: Its antigen is not known.

This sequence originates from a male donor in good health and CMV-seropositive. Sequences were obtained from PBMCs. This sequence joins TRBV9 and TRBJ2-1; a possible D gene is TRBD1 (6 bases). CDR3 loop: CASSVELWDIQSSYNEQFF. CDR3 DNA sequence: TGTGCCAGCAGCGTAGAACTGTGGGACATTCAAAGCTCCTACAATGAGCAGTTCTTC.